The present TCR beta chain was sequenced within a study of CD8+ T cells in alopecia areata listed by TCRdb under 2018. A note on the overall study: Treated patients were enrolled in an open-label pilot trial of oral tofacitinib at 5 to 10 mg twice daily for moderate-to-severe alopecia areata. Patients stayed on tofacitinib for 6 to 18 months and then had 6 months of follow-up off drug so that delayed response and recurrence could be assessed. Disease severity in treated patients was measured with the SALT score, which quantifies the percentage of affected scalp surface area. High-throughput TCRbeta sequencing was used to examine T cell clonal expansion in alopecia areata in both the C3H/HeJ mouse model and human patients. On the human side, TCRbeta sequencing was run on scalp tissue and on sorted CD4+ and CD8+ peripheral blood T cells from healthy controls and from alopecia areata patients with either patchy or totalis/universalis disease. Biopsies were taken from tofacitinib-treated patients at baseline and again at 4 and 24 weeks into treatment, and several of those patients also had a later scalp biopsy. Scalp clonality was compared across normal scalp (n=4), patchy alopecia areata scalp (n=8), and alopecia totalis/universalis scalp (n=8). RNA was extracted with the PAXgene miRNA kit for fixed scalp, the miRNeasy kit for PBMCs, and the RNeasy kit for mouse skin. TCRbeta CDR3 regions were amplified by immunoSEQ multiplex PCR with 35 Vbeta forward and 13 Jbeta reverse primers. General study outcomes and caveats: With tofacitinib, both scalp clonality and the number of expanded CD8+ clones among the top 100 scalp clones went down significantly. Unlike mouse skin, which is dominated by gammadelta T cells, normal human skin has resident alphabeta T cells that are also sequenced, and this complicates analysis of the scalp TCR repertoire. Because the treated cohort was small and had just a single nonresponder, larger studies are needed to establish links between baseline CD8+ expansion and response. Compared with mice, TCR sequences shared between patients were less clear, possibly partly because of HLA diversity across the patient population. During tofacitinib treatment, many expanded lesional clones stuck around in both scalp and blood, and this persistence may partly explain why relapse happens after treatment is stopped. Higher clonality and more expanded CD8+ clones were observed in lesional scalp than in normal scalp, particularly in alopecia totalis/universalis, a finding suggestive of antigenic drive.

Interpreted using the paper, the time point label stands for: around 22 weeks on oral tofacitinib. This sample's treatment or condition label indicates: oral pan-JAK inhibitor, 5-10 mg twice daily. Peripheral blood and lesional scalp punch biopsies were obtained from patients with alopecia areata. PBMCs were separated by density centrifugation and stained for CD3, CD4 and CD8, after which CD4+ and CD8+ T cells were sorted on a FACSAria. Library construction relied on the immunoSEQ multiplex PCR assay. RNA was extracted from all samples and reverse transcribed into cDNA as template for TCR sequencing. First-strand cDNA was synthesized using SuperScript III with a 2:1 mix of oligo-dT and random hexamers. A synthetic immune receptor repertoire was used to measure amplification bias, and any remaining bias was corrected computationally. Processing in the source paper ran as follows. Raw reads were preprocessed to remove errors, and CDR3 was defined according to IMGT conventions as the region from the conserved cysteine to phenylalanine. Clonality was computed by normalizing Shannon entropy by log2 of the number of productive unique TCRs and subtracting the result from 1. Whether scalp clones were CD4 or CD8 was inferred by matching scalp TCRbeta sequences against CD4 and CD8 repertoires sorted from blood. In its TCRdb copy, this immuneACCESS table keeps in-frame sequences only and misses some clones. Where compared with another copy, unresolved V genes explain less than half of these, and the others have no known cause. V, J and clone size derive from that table, while D and trimming were established from the DNA sequence. Within this sample are more than 150,000 clones, with about 60% of them counted one time only. Of the sample, approximately 12% falls within the top ten clones.

Measured from the cysteine to the phenylalanine, the CDR3 is 16 residues long. Here the CDR3 DNA is all that survives: 48 bases in frame from base 1. For CDR1 and CDR2, the germline V gene lists LGHNA and YNFKEQ. Germline trimming amounts to 2 bases on V and 5 bases on J, with 11 as the count of junction bases outside the gene matches. Note on this clone: Its antigen is not yet known. Base qualities were left out, and no much larger clone turns up one base away.

The source is a human donor with alopecia areata. The input for sequencing was CD8+ T cells sorted from blood, taken at week 24, from a patient treated with tofacitinib. The sequence is built from TRBV4-2 and TRBJ2-7, with 8 middle bases fitting TRBD1. In nucleotides, the sequence is TGTGCCAGCAGCCAAATCTATGGACAGGGCCCCGACGAGCAGTACTTC. Translated, this is CASSQIYGQGPDEQYF.